This TCR beta chain was observed in a study of cytomegalovirus exposure and HLA in healthy donors. In the PCR, 60 Vbeta and 13 Jbeta primers were used. Some clones are missing from TCRdb's copy, which holds only in-frame ones; the method was immunoSEQ multiplex PCR. Of roughly 130,000 clones in the sample, 65% to 80% were seen once. General observations from the study: High sensitivity and specificity were reportedly achieved when the classifier diagnosed cytomegalovirus status. Analyzed later, most CMV-associated TCR beta chains appeared HLA-restricted.

V was trimmed by 7 bases and J by 6 bases, leaving 21 bases between them. The germline gives CDR1 SGHAT, CDR2 FQNNGV. The CDR3 length is 16 residues. Remarks on this clone: Its target is unknown.

Sequencing was performed on PBMCs. This sequence was found in a human donor in good health. V and J are TRBV11-2 and TRBJ2-2, with D possibly being TRBD1 (5 bases). CDR3 bases: TGTGCCAGCAAGATATGGGGCGAAGGACGGGCCGGGGAGCTGTTTTTT. Amino acid sequence: CASKIWGEGRAGELFF.